Here is one TCR beta chain with its context. The target antigen is unknown. The ends were cut back, 5 bases at V and 7 bases at J, with 11 bases in the middle. The germline V gene encodes CDR1 SEHNR and CDR2 FQNEAQ (reference sequence). The CDR3 length is 13 residues. This entry comes from a study of cytomegalovirus exposure and HLA in healthy donors. With 60 Vbeta and 13 Jbeta primers, the PCR was carried out. Libraries were prepared by immunoSEQ multiplex PCR; TCRdb keeps only in-frame clonotypes and omits some of them. The sample lists approximately 200,000 clones, roughly 80% seen once, with 0.25% to 0.3% in the top ten. Whole-study results and caveats: Cytomegalovirus association was listed for about 170 TCR beta chains. Later on, analysis showed that most CMV-associated TCR beta chains appeared to be HLA-restricted.

This TCR came from a boy aged 5-17 years in good health and CMV-seronegative. Material: PBMCs. This rearrangement joins TRBV7-9 to TRBJ2-2; D is possibly TRBD1 (5 bases). In DNA, the CDR3 is TGTGCCAGCAGCCAGGGAAACGGCGGGGAGCTGTTTTTT. It translates to CASSQGNGGELFF.